The source of this T cell receptor (beta chain) is a study of CD4 and CD8 cells across lung adenocarcinoma regions. The CDR3 sequence is 13 residues long. CDR1 and CDR2 (germline): SGHAT, FQNNGV. Samples came from patients with localized non-small cell lung adenocarcinoma. MiXCR, run by TCRdb on the PCR reads, gives a single entry per CDR3 protein. This table has tens of thousands of distinct CDR3 sequences, approximately 49% appearing once. The count of this clonotype is one. One junction end does not reproduce the germline sequence, and a read error may be involved. The source material was CD8+ T cells from the center of a lung tumor. The TCR originated in a female donor with lung adenocarcinoma. The CD4 and CD8 labels of this study may be unreliable. V usage is TRBV11-2 and J usage is TRBJ2-5; D is unclear. Written as DNA, the CDR3 is TGTGCCAGCAGCAAAGGAGTATTGGAGACCAAGTACTTC. Translated: CASSKGVLETKYF.